The 15 T cell receptor beta chains below all came from one sample that was sequenced in a study of PD-1 blockade in classical Hodgkin lymphoma. Generated by immunoSEQ multiplex PCR, the TCRdb table keeps only in-frame clones and is missing some. The sample shows around 32,000 clones, 88% of them seen only once. Sample time point: newly diagnosed, previously untreated cHL patient sample. Starting with thawed PBMCs, CD4+ T cells were purified by magnetic negative selection. The sequenced sample consisted of CD4+ T cells from blood. These receptor sequences come from a human donor with classical Hodgkin lymphoma.

This chain connects TRBV5-1 to TRBJ1-5, with D possibly matching TRBD1 (6 bases). Germline CDR1 SGHRS, CDR2 YFSETQ. The CDR3 runs to 16 residues. Trimming left V 0 bases short and J 5 bases short, with 15 bases between. The CDR3: CASSLGPTDSYQPQHF. CDR3 bases: TGCGCCAGCAGCTTGGGCCCCACGGACAGTTATCAGCCCCAGCATTTT.

The sample holds a few counts of this clone. This chain uses TRBV6-1 with TRBJ1-5; tentative D call: TRBD1 (5 bases). Trimming pared 4 bases from V and 7 bases from J, leaving 11 bases between. CDR1 MNHNS and CDR2 SASEGT come from the germline V gene. The CDR3 is made up of 13 amino acids. CDR3: CASSVRGWQPQHF. The CDR3 bases are TGTGCCAGCAGTGTGAGGGGATGGCAGCCCCAGCATTTT.

V gene TRBV5-8 combines with J gene TRBJ2-1; 12 bases map to TRBD2. V lost 2 bases, J lost 7 bases, and 4 bases stayed unmatched. The CDR3 consists of 15 residues. The germline V gene has CDR1 SGHTS and CDR2 YDEGEE. CDR3 sequence (DNA): TGTGCCAGCAGCTTCAGACTAGCGGGAGCGAATGAGCAGTTCTTC. It yields the protein CASSFRLAGANEQFF.

The rearrangement joins TRBV7-9 to TRBJ2-7; a possible D gene is TRBD1 (7 bases). The CDR3 has 14 amino acids. Per the germline V gene, CDR1 is SEHNR and CDR2 is FQNEAQ (reference sequence). With 1 base removed from V and 5 bases from J, the gap between germline ends came to 12 bases. The CDR3 protein is CASSLERRGHEQYF. The CDR3 nucleotides are TGTGCCAGCAGCTTAGAAAGGAGGGGGCACGAGCAGTACTTC.

This chain connects TRBV18 to TRBJ2-2; D ambiguous. V lost 1 base and J 6 bases, leaving 6 bases between the germline ends. The CDR3 totals 13 residues. The germline CDR1 and CDR2 sequences are KGHSH and LQKENI. CDR3 residues: CASSPLSSGELFF. The CDR3 bases are TGTGCCAGCTCACCACTCTCCTCCGGGGAGCTGTTTTTT.

The chain links TRBV7-6 to TRBJ2-6; D perhaps matches TRBD1 (6 bases). The germline CDR1 and CDR2 sequences are SGHVS and FNYEAQ. CDR3 length: 20 residues. Deletions cut 1 base from V and 0 bases from J, with 19 bases between. The CDR3 nucleotides read TGTGCCAGCAGCTTAGGACGACGGACAGACCAGATCTCTGGGGCCAACGTCCTGACTTTC. Translating gives CASSLGRRTDQISGANVLTF.

The rearrangement joins TRBV7-6 to TRBJ2-1; TRBD2 is a possible D gene (6 bases). V lost 1 base, J lost 9 bases, and 22 bases lay in between. Germline CDR1 is SGHVS and CDR2 is FNYEAQ. The CDR3 is 17 residues long. The CDR3 DNA reads TGTGCCAGCAGCTTAGGAAGACTAGTTGGTGCTCCAAGTGAGCAGTTCTTC. Protein product: CASSLGRLVGAPSEQFF.

The chain recombines TRBV5-8 with TRBJ1-3, with TRBD1 matching over 7 bases. J gave up 5 bases and V 0 bases, and 2 bases lay outside the gene matches. The CDR3 spans 14 residues. Germline V CDR1 and CDR2: SGHTS, YDEGEE. CDR3 DNA sequence: TGTGCCAGCAGCTTGGAACAGGGGAGAAACACCATATATTTT. Translated: CASSLEQGRNTIYF.

The V call is TRBV18, the J call TRBJ1-1; D uncertain. The germline V gene has CDR1 KGHSH and CDR2 LQKENI. The CDR3 totals 13 residues. Trimming removed 6 bases at V and 6 bases at J, with 14 bases between. The CDR3 nucleotides read TGTGCCAGCTCGCCTAGGACGGACTCTGAAGCTTTCTTT. Its translation is CASSPRTDSEAFF.

The gene calls are TRBV2 and TRBJ2-2, with D possibly matching TRBD1 (7 bases). Looked up from germline, CDR1 is SNHLY and CDR2 is FYNNEI. The CDR3 contains 15 residues. Between the trimmed V and J ends, which lost 5 bases and 6 bases, there was a span of 16 bases. The chain's CDR3 is CASSYRGGGAGELFF. In DNA form, the CDR3 reads TGTGCCAGCAGTTACAGGGGAGGAGGGGCCGGGGAGCTGTTTTTT.

This chain links TRBV28 with TRBJ2-3; 7 nucleotides align to TRBD1. Germline CDR1 MDHEN, CDR2 SYDVKM. V gave up 9 bases and J gave up 0 bases; unmatched junction bases: 3. The CDR3 length is 13 residues. In DNA form, the CDR3 reads TGTGCCAGGACAGGGAAAAGCACAGATACGCAGTATTTT. It codes for CARTGKSTDTQYF.

The chain combines TRBV7-2 with TRBJ2-5; D may be TRBD2 (6 bases). Deletions cut 6 bases from V and 7 bases from J, with 9 bases between. The germline gives CDR1 SGHTA, CDR2 FQGNSA. The CDR3 totals 11 residues. In DNA form, the CDR3 reads TGTGCCAGCAGTCTCGGGGGGACCCAGTACTTC. This gives the protein CASSLGGTQYF.

The CDR3 loop reads CASSRDRSNEKLFF. In DNA, the CDR3 is TGTGCCAGCAGCAGGGACAGGAGTAATGAAAAACTGTTTTTT. The rearrangement joins TRBV5-4 to TRBJ1-4; TRBD1 matches at 8 bases. The V segment lost 4 bases and the J segment 4 bases; nucleotides outside the gene matches: 3. The length of the CDR3 is 14 residues. Per the germline V gene, CDR1 is SGHNT and CDR2 is YYREEE (reference sequence).

J is TRBJ2-7 and V is TRBV5-4; D may be TRBD1 (7 bases). Germline V gives CDR1 SGHNT, CDR2 YYREEE (reference sequence). The CDR3 is 14 amino acids. V shed 4 bases and J shed 7 bases, with 18 bases lying between them. CDR3 DNA: TGTGCCAGCAGCCGGGACAGCGCTGCGGGGGAGCAGTACGTC. Translated: CASSRDSAAGEQYV.

The chain employs TRBV19 and TRBJ2-7; 8 bases agree with TRBD1. Trimming cost V 10 bases and J 4 bases; bases outside gene matches: 15. Germline-derived CDR1 and CDR2 are LNHDA and SQIVND (reference sequence). This CDR3 comprises 15 residues. The CDR3 sequence is CATPPPGQGIYEQYF. Here the CDR3 DNA reads TGTGCCACCCCGCCCCCTGGACAGGGAATTTACGAGCAGTACTTC. Using reference TRBV19 and TRBJ2-7 for the parts outside the CDR3, the full variable domain is DGGITQSPKYLFRKEGQNVTLSCEQNLNHDAMYWYRQDPGQGLRLIYYSQIVNDFQKGDIAEGYSVSREKKESFPLTVTSAQKNPTAFYLCATPPPGQGIYEQYFGPGTRLTVT.